The present T cell receptor (beta chain) was sequenced within a study of cytomegalovirus exposure and HLA in healthy donors. The study, taken as a whole, reports: In a later analysis, HLA-C alleles had the fewest associated TCRs, DRB1 alleles the most.

PCR involved 60 Vbeta and 13 Jbeta primers. The table came from immunoSEQ multiplex PCR; TCRdb's copy has only in-frame clones and leaves some out. Its table records roughly 100,000 clones. After removal of 3 bases from V and 9 bases from J, the junction contained 15 bases not matched to a gene. The V gene's germline CDR1 is SGHRS and CDR2 YFSETQ. The CDR3 length is 17 residues. To note about this clone: Its antigen is not identified.

The source is a middle-aged man in good health and CMV-seronegative. Sequencing was done on a sample of PBMCs. The V gene is TRBV5-1, the J gene TRBJ1-6; 7 bases line up with TRBD1. CDR3 nucleotide sequence: TGCGCCAGCAGCTCCGGCGGACAGGCAGATCTAGTTTCACCCCTCCACTTT. It yields the protein CASSSGGQADLVSPLHF.